The 17 T cell receptor beta chains below were found in one sample sequenced in a study of molecular identifiers for immune sequencing clone quantification. TCRdb ran MiXCR on the PCR reads and lists one entry per CDR3 protein. Of roughly 10,000 distinct CDR3 sequences listed, approximately 14% are singletons. Sequenced sample: naive CD8+ T cells from blood, with Jurkat cell RNA spiked in. Sample subset: FACS-sorted CD8+CD4-CCR7+CD45RA+ naive T cells. The receptors shown here come from a human donor in good health. Some libraries in this study had Jurkat cell RNA spiked in.

The chain is built from TRBV5-1 and TRBJ2-7, with 11 bases that match TRBD2. The length of the CDR3 is 17 residues. The V segment lost 4 bases and the J segment 3 bases; nucleotides outside the gene matches: 12. Germline CDR1 and CDR2: SGHRS and YFSETQ. The CDR3 DNA follows: TGCGCCAGCAGCGGAGCCGGGACTAGCGGAGTAGACTACGAGCAGTACTTC. Residues: CASSGAGTSGVDYEQYF.

By its share, this clonotype is medium-sized. V and J are TRBV6-2 or TRBV6-3 and TRBJ2-7; 10 bases are shared with TRBD2. Germline values: CDR1 MNHEY, CDR2 SVGEGT. Trimming took 1 base from V and 2 from J; bases not matched to a gene: 5. This CDR3 is built from 16 residues. For the CDR3, the DNA is TGTGCCAGCAGTTACTGGGGGACTAGCGTCGCCTACGAGCAGTACTTC. It specifies CASSYWGTSVAYEQYF.

Within the sample, this clonotype is medium-sized. V gene TRBV7-9 combines with J gene TRBJ2-3; the D is unclear. The V end lost 4 bases, the J end lost 4 bases, and 15 bases lay between the germline ends. The germline V gene encodes CDR1 SEHNR and CDR2 FQNEAQ (reference sequence). This CDR3 contains 15 residues. For the CDR3, the DNA is TGTGCCAGCAGCTGGTCCGGAGTATCGGCAGATACGCAGTATTTT. Encoded protein: CASSWSGVSADTQYF.

This clonotype is classed as medium-sized. Here the CDR3 DNA reads TGCAGCGTTGCTCCACCCGGGTCCTCCTACGAGCAGTACTTC. Its translation is CSVAPPGSSYEQYF. The gene calls are TRBV29-1 and TRBJ2-7, with no clear D. The germline V gene encodes CDR1 SQVTM and CDR2 ANQGSEA. The CDR3 totals 14 residues. With 4 bases removed from V and 0 bases from J, the gap between germline ends came to 13 bases.

This clonotype has a handful of counts. The chain links TRBV11-2 to TRBJ2-7; D is possibly TRBD2 (6 bases). V was trimmed by 8 bases and J by 0 bases, leaving 17 bases between them. Per the germline V gene, CDR1 is SGHAT and CDR2 is FQNNGV. CDR3 length: 15 amino acids. CDR3 DNA sequence: TGTGCCAGCGGGGCTATAGCGGAGAGCTCCTACGAGCAGTACTTC. Encoded protein: CASGAIAESSYEQYF.

The table lists this clonotype with many counts. The gene calls are TRBV2 and TRBJ2-7; tentative D call: TRBD2 (5 bases). Trimming took 3 bases from V and 4 from J, leaving 13 bases between them. Germline lookup yields CDR1 SNHLY and CDR2 FYNNEI. The CDR3 runs 14 residues. The CDR3 reads CASSDGESRYEQYF. CDR3 sequence (DNA): TGTGCCAGCAGTGACGGGGAGAGTAGGTACGAGCAGTACTTC. The full variable domain, rest sourced from reference TRBV2 and TRBJ2-7, is EPEVTQTPSHQVTQMGQEVILRCVPISNHLYFYWYRQILGQKVEFLVSFYNNEISEKSEIFDDQFSVERPDGSNFTLKIRSTKLEDSAMYFCASSDGESRYEQYFGPGTRLTVT.

This clonotype has a count of ten or more. The chain links TRBV27 to TRBJ1-2; no clear D. The CDR3 is 15 residues long. The V gene lost 2 bases and the J gene lost 8 bases, with 18 bases spanning the gap. The germline gives CDR1 MNHEY, CDR2 SMNVEV (reference sequence). CDR3 in amino acids: CASSLAPGSEEGYTF. The DNA of the CDR3 is TGTGCCAGCAGTTTAGCTCCGGGTTCTGAGGAGGGCTACACCTTC.

A remark on this clonotype: This clone may be a read error of a much larger clone one base away. The chain links TRBV9 to TRBJ2-4, with 10 bases fitting TRBD1. The CDR3 is 15 amino acids. Germline CDR1 SGDLS, CDR2 YYNGEE. The CDR3 region has the DNA TGTGCCGGCAGCGAATGGGGACAGGGGAGCAACATTCAGTACTTC. This encodes CAGSEWGQGSNIQYF.

Within the sample, this clonotype is medium-sized. The rearrangement joins TRBV20-1 to TRBJ1-3; D may be TRBD1 (6 bases). V lost 5 bases and J 0 bases, leaving 8 bases between the germline ends. CDR1 and CDR2 (germline): DFQATT, SNEGSKA (reference sequence). CDR3 length: 13 residues. CDR3 DNA sequence: TGCAGTGCTGGAGGGGGCTCTGGAAACACCATATATTTT. It specifies CSAGGGSGNTIYF.

By share of the sample, this clonotype is medium-sized. The V gene is TRBV5-1, the J gene TRBJ2-3; TRBD1 might be the D (5 bases). The CDR3 spans 15 residues. CDR1 is SGHRS and CDR2 is YFSETQ in the germline V gene. Trimming removed 4 bases from V and 3 bases from J, with 15 bases in between. CDR3 sequence (DNA): TGCGCCAGCAGCCCAACAGGATACGGTACAGATACGCAGTATTTT. As protein: CASSPTGYGTDTQYF.

This clonotype has just a few counts. The CDR3 bases are TGTGCCAGCAGTTCAAGGATCCTGACCCTATACAATGAGCAGTTCTTC. This encodes CASSSRILTLYNEQFF. The rearrangement uses TRBV28 and TRBJ2-1; D uncertain. V lost 4 bases, J lost 4 bases, and 17 bases lay in between. Germline loops: CDR1 MDHEN, CDR2 SYDVKM. CDR3 length equals 16 residues.

Within the sample, this clonotype is medium-sized. This chain uses TRBV4-2 with TRBJ2-3; TRBD2 might be the D (7 bases). V gave up 2 bases and J gave up 5 bases, with 23 bases separating them. Per germline, CDR1 LGHNA and CDR2 YNFKEQ. The CDR3 has 18 amino acids. The CDR3 loop is CASSQLGAGDYWKDTQYF. CDR3 DNA: TGTGCCAGCAGCCAACTGGGGGCCGGGGACTACTGGAAAGATACGCAGTATTTT.

This clonotype ranks as medium-sized. V and J are TRBV24-1 and TRBJ2-6; the D is unclear. The V end lost 2 bases, the J end lost 4 bases, and 11 bases lay between the germline ends. This CDR3 spans 16 amino acids. Germline loops: CDR1 KGHDR, CDR2 SFDVKD. The DNA for the CDR3 is TGTGCCACCAGTGATTCCTCAACTCGAGGGGCCAACGTCCTGACTTTC. Protein: CATSDSSTRGANVLTF.

This clonotype is labeled medium-sized (0.01 to 0.1%). The chain links TRBV20-1 to TRBJ2-5; 9 nucleotides match TRBD2. Per the germline V gene, CDR1 is DFQATT and CDR2 is SNEGSKA (reference sequence). The CDR3 is made up of 17 amino acids. J lost 2 bases, V lost 0 bases, and 10 bases had no gene match. The CDR3 reads CSARDPLAGAWQETQYF. CDR3 in DNA: TGCAGTGCTAGAGATCCATTAGCGGGAGCTTGGCAAGAGACCCAGTACTTC.

This clonotype has a handful of counts. At one of its ends the junction is not consistent with the germline gene, which may arise from a read error. The chain uses TRBV19 and TRBJ1-1, with D hard to call. Germline loops: CDR1 LNHDA, CDR2 SQIVND (reference sequence). CDR3 length equals 17 residues. In nucleotides, the CDR3 is TGTGCCAGTAGTATAGATCTTCCCGGGAGTCTGAACTCTGAAGCTTTCTTT. It translates to CASSIDLPGSLNSEAFF.

This clonotype was seen repeatedly, ten times or more. The chain recombines TRBV19 with TRBJ2-1; a possible D gene is TRBD2 (5 bases). Germline assignment: CDR1 LNHDA and CDR2 SQIVND (reference sequence). There are 13 residues in the CDR3. Trimming removed 3 bases from V and 11 bases from J, with 14 bases in between. This CDR3 reads CASSIKVGVQQFF. In DNA, the CDR3 is TGTGCCAGTAGTATTAAGGTCGGGGTTCAGCAGTTCTTC.

Of note for this clonotype: One base away lies a much larger clone, so this may be a sequencing read error. This sequence joins TRBV6-2 or TRBV6-3 and TRBJ2-2; TRBD2 is a possible D gene (5 bases). The CDR3 consists of 14 residues. The ends were cut back, 5 bases at V and 4 bases at J, with 11 bases in the middle. Germline V lookup: CDR1 MNHEY, CDR2 SVGEGT. The CDR3 spells CASSPSHSTGELFF. Written as DNA, the CDR3 is TGTGCCAGCAGTCCTAGCCACAGCACCGGGGAGCTGTTTTTT.